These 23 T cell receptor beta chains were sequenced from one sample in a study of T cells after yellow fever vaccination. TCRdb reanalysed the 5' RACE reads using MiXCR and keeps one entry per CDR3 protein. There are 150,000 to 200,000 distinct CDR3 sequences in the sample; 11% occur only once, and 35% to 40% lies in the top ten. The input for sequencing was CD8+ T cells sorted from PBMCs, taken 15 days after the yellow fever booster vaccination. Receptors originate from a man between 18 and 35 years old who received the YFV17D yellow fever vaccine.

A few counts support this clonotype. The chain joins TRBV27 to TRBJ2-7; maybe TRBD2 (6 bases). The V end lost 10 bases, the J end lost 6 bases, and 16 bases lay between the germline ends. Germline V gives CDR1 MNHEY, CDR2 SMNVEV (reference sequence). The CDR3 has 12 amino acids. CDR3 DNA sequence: TGTGCCATCACCGGAGGGAATGGCGAGCAGTACTTC. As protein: CAITGGNGEQYF.

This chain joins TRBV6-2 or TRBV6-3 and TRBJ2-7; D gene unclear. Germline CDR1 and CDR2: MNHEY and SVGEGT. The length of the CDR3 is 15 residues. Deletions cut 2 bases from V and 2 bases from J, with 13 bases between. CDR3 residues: CASSYPRSGTYEQYF. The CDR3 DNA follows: TGTGCCAGCAGTTACCCCCGGTCAGGAACCTACGAGCAGTACTTC.

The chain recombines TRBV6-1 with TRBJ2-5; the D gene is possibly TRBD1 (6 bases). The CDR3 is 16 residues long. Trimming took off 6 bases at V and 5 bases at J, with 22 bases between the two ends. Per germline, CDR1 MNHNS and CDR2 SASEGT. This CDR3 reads CASSTLRRRGPETQYF. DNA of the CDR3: TGTGCCAGCAGCACACTACGTCGCAGGGGCCCTGAGACCCAGTACTTC.

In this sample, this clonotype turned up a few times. The CDR3 nucleotides are TGTGCCAGTAGGACGGGGAATTATGGCTACACCTTC. The encoded protein is CASRTGNYGYTF. The chain couples TRBV19 to TRBJ1-2; no clear D. Trimming removed 6 bases at V and 5 bases at J, with 10 bases between. The CDR3 has 12 residues. Per the germline V gene, CDR1 is LNHDA and CDR2 is SQIVND (reference sequence).

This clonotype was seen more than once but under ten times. The CDR3 DNA reads as TGTGCCAGCACCCACAACCGAGGTCTAGCGGGGGGGCAAGGAGGAGATACGCAGTATTTT. This codes for CASTHNRGLAGGQGGDTQYF. The chain carries TRBV9 and TRBJ2-3; 12 nucleotides agree with TRBD2. Germline values: CDR1 SGDLS, CDR2 YYNGEE. CDR3 length: 20 amino acids. The V segment lost 6 bases and the J segment 5 bases; nucleotides outside the gene matches: 22.

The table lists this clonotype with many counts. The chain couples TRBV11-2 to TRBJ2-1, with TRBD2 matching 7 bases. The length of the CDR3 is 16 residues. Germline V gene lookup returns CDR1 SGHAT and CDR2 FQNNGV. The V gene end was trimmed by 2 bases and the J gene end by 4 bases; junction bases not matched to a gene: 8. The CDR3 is CASSLLPAGNYNEQFF. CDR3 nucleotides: TGTGCCAGCAGCTTACTTCCAGCGGGGAATTACAATGAGCAGTTCTTC.

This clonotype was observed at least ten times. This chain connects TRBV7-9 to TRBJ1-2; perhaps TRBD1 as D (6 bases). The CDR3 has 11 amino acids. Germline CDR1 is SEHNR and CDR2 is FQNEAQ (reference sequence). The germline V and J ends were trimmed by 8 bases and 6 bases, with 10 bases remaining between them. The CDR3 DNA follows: TGTGCCAGCGGGGGACATAATGGCTACACCTTC. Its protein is CASGGHNGYTF.

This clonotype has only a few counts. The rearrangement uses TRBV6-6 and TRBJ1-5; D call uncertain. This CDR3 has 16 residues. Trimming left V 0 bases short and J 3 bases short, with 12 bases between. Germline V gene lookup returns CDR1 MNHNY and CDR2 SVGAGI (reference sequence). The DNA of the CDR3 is TGTGCCAGCAGTTACTCACCAAACAGAATCAATCAGCCCCAGCATTTT. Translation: CASSYSPNRINQPQHF.

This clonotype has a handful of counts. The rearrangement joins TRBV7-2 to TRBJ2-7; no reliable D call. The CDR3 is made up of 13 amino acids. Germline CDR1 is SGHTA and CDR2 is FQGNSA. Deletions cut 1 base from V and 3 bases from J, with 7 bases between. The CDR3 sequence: CASSLVEVYEQYF. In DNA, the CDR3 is TGTGCCAGCAGCTTAGTAGAGGTCTACGAGCAGTACTTC.

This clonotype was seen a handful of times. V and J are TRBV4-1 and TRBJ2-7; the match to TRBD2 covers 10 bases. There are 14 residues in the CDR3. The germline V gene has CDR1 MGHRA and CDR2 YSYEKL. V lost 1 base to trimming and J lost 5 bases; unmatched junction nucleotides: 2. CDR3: CASSQGAGGNEQYF. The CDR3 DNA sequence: TGCGCCAGCAGCCAAGGAGCGGGGGGGAACGAGCAGTACTTC.

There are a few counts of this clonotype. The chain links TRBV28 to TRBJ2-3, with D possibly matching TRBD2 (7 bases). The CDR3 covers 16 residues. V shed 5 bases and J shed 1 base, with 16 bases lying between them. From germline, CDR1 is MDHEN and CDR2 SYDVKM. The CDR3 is CASSTGGGGRTDTQYF. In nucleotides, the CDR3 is TGTGCCAGCAGTACCGGTGGGGGGGGCCGCACAGATACGCAGTATTTT. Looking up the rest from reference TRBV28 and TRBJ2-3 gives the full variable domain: DVKVTQSSRYLVKRTGEKVFLECVQDMDHENMFWYRQDPGLGLRLIYFSYDVKMKEKGDIPEGYSVSREKKERFSLILESASTNQTSMYLCASSTGGGGRTDTQYFGPGTRLTVL.

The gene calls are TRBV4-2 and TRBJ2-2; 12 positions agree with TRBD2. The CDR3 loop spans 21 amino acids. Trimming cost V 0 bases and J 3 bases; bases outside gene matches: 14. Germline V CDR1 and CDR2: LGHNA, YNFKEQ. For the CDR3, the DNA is TGTGCCAGCAGCCAAGAAGTGCTTTTCCTAGCGGGGGGGCCCGACACCGGGGAGCTGTTTTTT. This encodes CASSQEVLFLAGGPDTGELFF.

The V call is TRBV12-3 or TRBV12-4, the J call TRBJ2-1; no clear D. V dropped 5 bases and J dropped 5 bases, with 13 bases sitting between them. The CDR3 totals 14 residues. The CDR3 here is CASSQVGRDNEQFF. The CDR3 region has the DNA TGTGCCAGCAGTCAAGTCGGACGAGACAATGAGCAGTTCTTC.

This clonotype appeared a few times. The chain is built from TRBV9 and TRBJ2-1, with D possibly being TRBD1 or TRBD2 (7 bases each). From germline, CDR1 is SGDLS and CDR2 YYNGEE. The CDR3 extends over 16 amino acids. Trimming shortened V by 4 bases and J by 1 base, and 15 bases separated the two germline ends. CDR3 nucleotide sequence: TGTGCCAGCAGCAGAGGGGAGGGGGCTTCCTACAATGAGCAGTTCTTC. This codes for CASSRGEGASYNEQFF.

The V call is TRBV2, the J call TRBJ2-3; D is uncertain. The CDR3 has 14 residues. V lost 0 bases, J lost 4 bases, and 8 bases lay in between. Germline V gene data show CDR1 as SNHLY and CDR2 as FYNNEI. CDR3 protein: CASSEALQADTQYF. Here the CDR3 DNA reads TGTGCCAGCAGTGAAGCGCTTCAGGCAGATACGCAGTATTTT. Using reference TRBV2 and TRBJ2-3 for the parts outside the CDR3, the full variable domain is EPEVTQTPSHQVTQMGQEVILRCVPISNHLYFYWYRQILGQKVEFLVSFYNNEISEKSEIFDDQFSVERPDGSNFTLKIRSTKLEDSAMYFCASSEALQADTQYFGPGTRLTVL.

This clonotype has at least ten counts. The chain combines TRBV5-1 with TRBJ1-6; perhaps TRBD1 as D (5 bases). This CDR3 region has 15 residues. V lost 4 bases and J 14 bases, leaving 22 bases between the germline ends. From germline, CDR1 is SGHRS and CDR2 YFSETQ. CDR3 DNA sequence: TGCGCCAGCAGCACATCAGGGTTTCCGCTCGATGCCCTCCACTTT. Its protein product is CASSTSGFPLDALHF. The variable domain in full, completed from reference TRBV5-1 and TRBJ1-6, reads KAGVTQTPRYLIKTRGQQVTLSCSPISGHRSVSWYQQTPGQGLQFLFEYFSETQRNKGNFPGRFSGRQFSNSRSEMNVSTLELGDSALYLCASSTSGFPLDALHFGNGTRLTVT.

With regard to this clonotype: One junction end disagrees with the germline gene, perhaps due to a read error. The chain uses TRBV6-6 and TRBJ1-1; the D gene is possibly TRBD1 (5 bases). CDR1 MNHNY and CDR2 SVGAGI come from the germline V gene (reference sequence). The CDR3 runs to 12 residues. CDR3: CASSPGLTESFF. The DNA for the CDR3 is TGTGCCAGCAGTCCAGGGTTGACTGAATCTTTCTTT.

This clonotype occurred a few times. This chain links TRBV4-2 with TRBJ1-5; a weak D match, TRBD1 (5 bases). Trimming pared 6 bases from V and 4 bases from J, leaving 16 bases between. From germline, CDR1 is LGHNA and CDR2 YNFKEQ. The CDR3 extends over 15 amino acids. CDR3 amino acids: CASSHSGGVNQPQHF. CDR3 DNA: TGTGCCAGCAGTCATAGCGGAGGGGTGAATCAGCCCCAGCATTTT.

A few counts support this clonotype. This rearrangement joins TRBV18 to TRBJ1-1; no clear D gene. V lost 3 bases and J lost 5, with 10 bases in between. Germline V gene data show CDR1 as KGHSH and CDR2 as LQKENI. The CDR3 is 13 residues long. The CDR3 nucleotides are TGTGCCAGCTCACCCTCGTTTGGGACTGAAGCTTTCTTT. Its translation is CASSPSFGTEAFF.

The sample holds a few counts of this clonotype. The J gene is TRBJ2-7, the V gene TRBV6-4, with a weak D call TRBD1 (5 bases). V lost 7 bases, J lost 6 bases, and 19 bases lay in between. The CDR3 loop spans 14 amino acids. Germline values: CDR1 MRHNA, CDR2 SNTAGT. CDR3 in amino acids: CASTRALYRPEQYF. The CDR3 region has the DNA TGTGCCAGCACCAGGGCACTGTATAGGCCCGAGCAGTACTTC.

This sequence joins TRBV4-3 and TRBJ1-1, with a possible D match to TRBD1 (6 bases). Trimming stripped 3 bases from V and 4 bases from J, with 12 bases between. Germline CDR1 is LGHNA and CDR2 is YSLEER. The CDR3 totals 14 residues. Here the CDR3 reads CASSQMRGSTEAFF. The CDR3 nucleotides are TGCGCCAGCAGCCAGATGAGGGGGAGCACTGAAGCTTTCTTT.

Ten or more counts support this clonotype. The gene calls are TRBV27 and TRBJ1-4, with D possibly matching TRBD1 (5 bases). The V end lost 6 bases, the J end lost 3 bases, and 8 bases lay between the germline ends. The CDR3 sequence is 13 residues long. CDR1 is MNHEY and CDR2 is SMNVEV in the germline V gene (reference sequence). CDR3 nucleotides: TGTGCCAGCAGACGGGGCTCTAATGAAAAACTGTTTTTT. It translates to CASRRGSNEKLFF. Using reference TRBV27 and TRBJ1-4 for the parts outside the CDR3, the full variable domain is EAQVTQNPRYLITVTGKKLTVTCSQNMNHEYMSWYRQDPGLGLRQIYYSMNVEVTDKGDVPEGYKVSRKEKRNFPLILESPSPNQTSLYFCASRRGSNEKLFFGSGTQLSVL.

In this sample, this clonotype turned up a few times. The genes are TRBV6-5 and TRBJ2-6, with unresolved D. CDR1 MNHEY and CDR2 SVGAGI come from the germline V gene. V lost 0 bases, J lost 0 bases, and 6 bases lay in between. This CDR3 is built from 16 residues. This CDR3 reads CASSYSTPSGANVLTF. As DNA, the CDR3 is TGTGCCAGCAGTTACTCGACTCCCTCTGGGGCCAACGTCCTGACTTTC.